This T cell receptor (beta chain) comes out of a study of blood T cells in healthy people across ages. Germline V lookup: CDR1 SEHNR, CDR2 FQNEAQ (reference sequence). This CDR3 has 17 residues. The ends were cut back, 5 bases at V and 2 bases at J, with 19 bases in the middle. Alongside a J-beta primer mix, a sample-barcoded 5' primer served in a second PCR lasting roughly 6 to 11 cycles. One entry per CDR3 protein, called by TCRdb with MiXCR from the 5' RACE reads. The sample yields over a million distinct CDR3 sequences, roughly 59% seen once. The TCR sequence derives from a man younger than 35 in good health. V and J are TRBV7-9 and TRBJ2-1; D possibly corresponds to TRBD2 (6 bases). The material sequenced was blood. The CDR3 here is CASSPNTTSPAYNEQFF. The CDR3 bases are TGTGCCAGCAGCCCAAACACGACTAGTCCCGCCTACAATGAGCAGTTCTTC.